This TCR beta chain emerged from a study of OX40 agonist ivuxolimab in advanced cancers. About the full investigation: Ivuxolimab, which targeted the costimulatory receptor OX40 (CD134), was an agonistic, fully human IgG2 monoclonal antibody. Intravenous ivuxolimab was administered to patients every 2 weeks at six dose levels: 0.01, 0.1, 0.3, 1.5, 3 and 10 mg/kg. Among the 50 to 55 dose-escalation patients, about 19 had hepatocellular carcinoma, 15 melanoma, 9 renal cell carcinoma and 9 head and neck cancer. The dose-escalation cohort was 82.7% male with a mean age of about 60 years, ranging from about 20 to 85. Patients were allowed to have had prior anti-PD-1, anti-PD-L1 or anti-CTLA-4 therapy, and roughly two fifths of the dose-escalation patients had been treated with checkpoint inhibitors. Partial responses occurred in three dose-escalation patients, of whom one had hepatocellular carcinoma and two had cutaneous melanoma. Peripheral TCRbeta sequencing was intended to test whether TCR sequence diversity was altered and clonal T-cell expansion was caused by ivuxolimab. The paper reports the monotherapy dose-escalation portion (N of about 47 patients) of the phase I ivuxolimab trial. Paper-wide results and their limitations: After ivuxolimab, more expanded clones were found on average in CD8+ T cells than in CD4+ T cells. In partial responders in the 0.1-3.0 mg/kg groups, normalized peripheral clonal expansion was found to be among the lowest, especially among CD8+ T cells. At doses from 0.1 to 3.0 mg/kg, clonal expansion was seen in both CD4+ and CD8+ blood T cells between baseline and week 6. The antigen specificity of the peripheral T cells that underwent clonal expansion was not determined. Low levels of normalized T-cell clonal expansion were also seen in some patients who did not respond.

The trial excluded patients who had a history of autoimmune disease or were on systemic immunosuppression. Peripheral blood for TCR sequencing was collected from all dose cohorts at baseline, on cycle 4 day 1, and on cycle 7 day 1. Samples came from an open-label, multicenter, first-in-human phase I dose-escalation trial of ivuxolimab. The trial enrolled adults with locally advanced or metastatic head and neck squamous cell, hepatocellular, melanoma or renal cell carcinoma. CD4+ and CD8+ T cells were sorted separately from peripheral blood before TCR sequencing. Genomic DNA was extracted from sorted cells for sequencing of the TCRbeta CDR3 region. The immunoSEQ Assay was used to sequence the TCRbeta CDR3 regions. In its TCRdb copy, this immuneACCESS table keeps in-frame sequences only and misses some clones. Where compared with another copy, unresolved V genes explain less than half of these, and the others have no known cause. Counted in this sample were 150,000 to 190,000 clones; 90% to 95% of them appeared once. Around 0.31% of the sample is in the top ten clones.

About this clone itself: This receptor's antigen is unknown. Base qualities are not at hand, and no much larger clone is one base apart. This same CDR3 is encoded by further DNA sequences in the sample.

The germline V gene encodes CDR1 MNHEY and CDR2 SVGAGI. The CDR3 goes from the cysteine to the phenylalanine over 14 residues. Only CDR3 DNA is held: 42 bases, read in frame from base 1. Trimming removed 2 bases from V and 3 bases from J; the gene matches leave 2 bases unexplained. This material consisted of CD4+ or CD8+ T cells sorted from blood, taken in a trial of the OX40 agonist ivuxolimab. The TCR sequence derives from an adult with an advanced solid tumor such as melanoma, head and neck, liver or kidney cancer. The sequence joins TRBV6-5 to TRBJ1-1; 8 central bases correspond to TRBD1. The DNA is TGTGCCAGCAGTTACCGACAGGGGTACACTGAAGCTTTCTTT. The resulting protein is CASSYRQGYTEAFF.